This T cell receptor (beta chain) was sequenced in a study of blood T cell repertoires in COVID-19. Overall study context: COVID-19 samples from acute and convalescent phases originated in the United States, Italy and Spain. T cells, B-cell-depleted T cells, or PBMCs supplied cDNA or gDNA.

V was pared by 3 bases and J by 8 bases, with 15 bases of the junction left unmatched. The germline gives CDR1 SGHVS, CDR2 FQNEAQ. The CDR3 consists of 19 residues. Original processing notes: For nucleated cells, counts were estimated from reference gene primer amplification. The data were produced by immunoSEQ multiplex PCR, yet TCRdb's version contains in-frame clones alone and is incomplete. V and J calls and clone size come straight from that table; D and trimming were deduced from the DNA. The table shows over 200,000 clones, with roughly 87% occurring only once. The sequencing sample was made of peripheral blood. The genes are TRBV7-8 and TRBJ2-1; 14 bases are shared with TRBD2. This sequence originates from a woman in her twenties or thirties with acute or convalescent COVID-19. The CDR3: CASSLRGLAGGGWWDEQFF. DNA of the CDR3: TGTGCCAGCAGCTTGAGAGGACTAGCGGGAGGAGGATGGTGGGATGAGCAGTTCTTC.